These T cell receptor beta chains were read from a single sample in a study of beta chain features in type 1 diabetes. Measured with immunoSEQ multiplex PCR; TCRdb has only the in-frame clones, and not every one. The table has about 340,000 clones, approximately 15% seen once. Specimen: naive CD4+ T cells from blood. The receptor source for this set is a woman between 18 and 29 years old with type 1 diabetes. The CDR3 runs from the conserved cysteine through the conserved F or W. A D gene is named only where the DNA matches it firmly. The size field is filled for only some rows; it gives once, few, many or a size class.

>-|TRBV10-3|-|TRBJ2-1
TGTGCCATCAGAATCACAGGGATGATTTGGAATGAGCAGTTCTTC
CAIRITGMIWNEQFF
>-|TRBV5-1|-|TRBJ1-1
TGCGCCAGCAGCTTCATACCACCTTCGACAGAGAAAAACACTGAAGCTTTCTTT
CASSFIPPSTEKNTEAFF
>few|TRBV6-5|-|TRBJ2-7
TGTGCCAGCAGTTACTCGAGCCCCAGGGCAGCCTACGAGCAGTACTTC
CASSYSSPRAAYEQYF
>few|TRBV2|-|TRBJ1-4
TGTGCCAGCATGCCAGGGCAGGGGAAACTGTTTTTT
CASMPGQGKLFF
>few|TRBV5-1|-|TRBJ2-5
TGCGCCAGCAGCTTGACAGGGGGGGTTTTTGGAGAGACCCAGTACTTC
CASSLTGGVFGETQYF
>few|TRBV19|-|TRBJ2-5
TGTGCCAGTAGTATAGCCGGGTTCGGAGAGACCCAGTACTTC
CASSIAGFGETQYF
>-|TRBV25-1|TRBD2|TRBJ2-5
TGTGCCAGCAGCCCGGGACTAGCTGGAGAGACCCAGTACTTC
CASSPGLAGETQYF
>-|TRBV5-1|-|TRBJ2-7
TGCGCCAGCAGCGTGGCGACGGGTACGCCCCGCTACGAGCAGTACTTC
CASSVATGTPRYEQYF
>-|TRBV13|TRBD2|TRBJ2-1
TGTGCCAGCAGCTTACTGGTGACTAGCGGTTACAATGAGCAGTTCTTC
CASSLLVTSGYNEQFF
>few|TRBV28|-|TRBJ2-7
TGTGCCAGCAGTCCAACAGGGAGAGGAGCCTACGAGCAGTACTTC
CASSPTGRGAYEQYF
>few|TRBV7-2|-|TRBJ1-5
TGTGCCAGCAGCTTAGGGGGGGTGGGTCAGCCCCAGCATTTT
CASSLGGVGQPQHF
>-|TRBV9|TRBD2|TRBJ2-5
TGTGCCAGCAGCGTAACTGGGACTAGTGAGACCCAGTACTTC
CASSVTGTSETQYF
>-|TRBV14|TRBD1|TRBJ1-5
TGTGCCAGCAGCCAGTTTAACTGGACAGGGGTATTCAATAGCAATCAGCCCCAGCATTTT
CASSQFNWTGVFNSNQPQHF
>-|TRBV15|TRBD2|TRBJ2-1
TGTGCCACCAGCAGAGATAGCGGGACTAGGAACAACAATGAGCAGTTCTTC
CATSRDSGTRNNNEQFF
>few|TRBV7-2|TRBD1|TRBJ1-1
TGTGCCAGCAGCCCCGACAGGGTGATCACTGAAGCTTTCTTT
CASSPDRVITEAFF
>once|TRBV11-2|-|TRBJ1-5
TGTGCCAGCAGCTTATCGGAGCGACAGCCCCAGCATTTT
CASSLSERQPQHF
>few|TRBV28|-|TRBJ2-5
TGTGCCAGCACTACAGTCGGGGGGCAGACCCAGTACTTC
CASTTVGGQTQYF
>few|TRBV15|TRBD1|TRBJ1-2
TGTGCCACCAGCAGACCTTTGGACAGGGGAAAGAACTATGGCTACACCTTC
CATSRPLDRGKNYGYTF
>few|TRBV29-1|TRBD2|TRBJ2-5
TGCAGTCTGGCGGGAGGGGGTGAAGAGACCCAGTACTTC
CSLAGGGEETQYF
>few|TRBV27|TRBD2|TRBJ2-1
TGTGCCAGCAGTTCTAGCGGGAGGGCCTCATACAATGAGCAGTTCTTC
CASSSSGRASYNEQFF
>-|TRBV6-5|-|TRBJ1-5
TGTGCCAGCAGCCAAACTATAAATCAGCCCCAGCATTTT
CASSQTINQPQHF
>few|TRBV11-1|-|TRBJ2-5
TGTGCCAGCAGCCCCCGGTGGGACTACCAAGAGACCCAGTACTTC
CASSPRWDYQETQYF
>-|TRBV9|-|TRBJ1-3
TGTGCCAGCAGCGTGTCTGGACAGGGAAACACCATATATTTT
CASSVSGQGNTIYF
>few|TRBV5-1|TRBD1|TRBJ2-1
TGCGCCAGCAGGCCGGGACAGGGGAACAATGAGCAGTTCTTC
CASRPGQGNNEQFF
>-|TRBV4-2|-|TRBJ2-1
TGTGCCAGCAGCCCCCTTCGGAGGGAGGCGTACAATGAGCAGTTCTTC
CASSPLRREAYNEQFF
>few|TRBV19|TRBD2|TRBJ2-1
TGTGCCAGTAAGTCTCGCCGGGTAGCGGGAGGGCCTGGTGAGCAGTTCTTC
CASKSRRVAGGPGEQFF
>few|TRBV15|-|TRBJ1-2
TGTGCCACCAGCAGAGGCGGGGCAGACTATGGCTACACCTTC
CATSRGGADYGYTF
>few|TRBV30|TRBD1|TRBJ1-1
TGTGCCTGGAGCCCCGGGACAGGAATGAACACTGAAGCTTTCTTT
CAWSPGTGMNTEAFF
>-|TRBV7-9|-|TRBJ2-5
TGTGCCAGCAGCCTGTCCCAGGGGACCCAAGAGACCCAGTACTTC
CASSLSQGTQETQYF
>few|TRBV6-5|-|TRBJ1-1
TGTGCCAGCAAACCGCCGACGGGGTTGAACACTGAAGCTTTCTTT
CASKPPTGLNTEAFF
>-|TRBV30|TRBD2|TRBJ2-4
TGTGCCTGGAGTGTCGGGCTAGCGGGACGAAACATTCAGTACTTC
CAWSVGLAGRNIQYF
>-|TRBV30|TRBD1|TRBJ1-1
TGTGCCTGGTTCCAGGGGGGGAACACTGAAGCTTTCTTT
CAWFQGGNTEAFF
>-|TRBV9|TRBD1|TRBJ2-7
TGTGCCAGCAGCGTGGGACAGGGCGCCTTAAAGTCCTACGAGCAGTACTTC
CASSVGQGALKSYEQYF
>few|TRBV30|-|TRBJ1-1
TGTGCCTGGAGTGTATCGGTCCGGACTGAAGCTTTCTTT
CAWSVSVRTEAFF
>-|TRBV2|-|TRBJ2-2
TGTGCCAGCATGAGGAACACCGGGGAGCTGTTTTTT
CASMRNTGELFF
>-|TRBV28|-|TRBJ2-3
TGTGCCAGCAGTTTATATGGCTTCACAGATACGCAGTATTTT
CASSLYGFTDTQYF
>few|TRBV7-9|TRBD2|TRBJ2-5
TGTGCCAGCAGCCGATCTAGCGGGACGGAGACCCAGTACTTC
CASSRSSGTETQYF
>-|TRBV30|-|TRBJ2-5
TGTGCCTACGAGAATGCCCGAGAGACCCAGTACTTC
CAYENARETQYF
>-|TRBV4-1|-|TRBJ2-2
TGCGCCAGCAGCCAAGCCGCACAACCGAACACCGGGGAGCTGTTTTTT
CASSQAAQPNTGELFF
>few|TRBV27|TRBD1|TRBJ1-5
TGTGCCAGCAGTTCCCGGACAGGGGGGGATCAGCCCCAGCATTTT
CASSSRTGGDQPQHF
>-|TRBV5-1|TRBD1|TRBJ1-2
TGCGCCAGCAGCGCAGGACAGGCCCTTGACTATGGCTACACCTTC
CASSAGQALDYGYTF
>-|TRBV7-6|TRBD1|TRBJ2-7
TGTGCCAGCAGCTCGGGGACAGGGAACGAGCAGTACTTC
CASSSGTGNEQYF
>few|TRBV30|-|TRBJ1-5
TGTGCCTGGAGTGCCGGGAGAAATAGCAATCAGCCCCAGCATTTT
CAWSAGRNSNQPQHF
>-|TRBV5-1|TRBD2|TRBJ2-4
TGCGCCAGCAGCCCCGTGGTAGCGGGAGCTGGGAACATTCAGTACTTC
CASSPVVAGAGNIQYF
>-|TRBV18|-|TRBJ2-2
TGTGCCAGCTCACCAGGAGTTCGGACAGTGAACACCGGGGAGCTGTTTTTT
CASSPGVRTVNTGELFF